One sample yielded the 32 T cell receptor beta chains listed below, sequenced in a study of T cell clonality in common variable immunodeficiency. Measured with immunoSEQ multiplex PCR; TCRdb has only the in-frame clones, and not every one. This sample comprises around 40,000 clones, none seen once only. Findings of the study overall: Common variable immunodeficiency TCR beta sequences reportedly had fewer deletions and N-nucleotide insertions.

These receptors' targets are unknown. Sequencing was performed on peripheral blood mononuclear cells. All receptors derive from a human donor with common variable immunodeficiency.

On this clone: From the germline J gene comes the end of the CDR3, since the read stops 3 residues before it. V and J are TRBV5-1 and TRBJ2-7; the match to TRBD2 covers 10 bases. The junction had 2 bases not matched to a gene; V was cut back by 0 bases and J by 2 bases. Per germline, CDR1 SGHRS and CDR2 YFSETQ. There are 15 residues in the CDR3. The sequenced CDR3 bases are TGCGCCAGCAGCTTGGAAACTAGCGGGGCCTACGAG. Protein: CASSLETSGAYE. The entire CDR3 protein is CASSLETSGAYEQYF. Full variable domain (remainder filled in from reference TRBV5-1 and TRBJ2-7): KAGVTQTPRYLIKTRGQQVTLSCSPISGHRSVSWYQQTPGQGLQFLFEYFSETQRNKGNFPGRFSGRQFSNSRSEMNVSTLELGDSALYLCASSLETSGAYEQYFGPGTRLTVT.

This clone was counted a few times. Read sequence stops 3 residues before the CDR3 end, and the germline J gene provides the missing end. The chain uses TRBV19 and TRBJ2-4; D unclear. Trimming cost V 3 bases and J 6 bases, with 12 bases left between them. CDR3 length: 14 residues. The germline CDR1 and CDR2 sequences are LNHDA and SQIVND (reference sequence). The CDR3 loop is CASSILGPRNIQYF. Incomplete CDR3 DNA: TGTGCCAGTAGTATCCTGGGCCCGAGAAACATT.

This clone has ten or more counts. The read halts 3 residues ahead of the CDR3 end, with the missing end drawn from the germline J gene. This chain uses TRBV18 with TRBJ2-1, with TRBD2 identical over 10 bases. The CDR3 runs to 16 residues. Germline CDR1 and CDR2: KGHSH and LQKENI. Trimming took 3 bases from V and 5 from J; bases not matched to a gene: 7. CDR3 DNA, as far as it was read: TGTGCCAGCTCACCTCCGACTAGCGGGCATAACAATGAG. Translation gives CASSPPTSGHNNE. The whole CDR3 is CASSPPTSGHNNEQFF.

The CDR3 loop is CAWSSGFQDKPLHF. CDR3 DNA, as far as it was read: TGTGCCTGGAGCTCGGGGTTCCAGGATAAACCC. The chain combines TRBV30 with TRBJ1-6; D is uncertain. The CDR3 end lies 3 residues beyond the end of the read and is filled in from the germline J gene. The length of the CDR3 is 14 residues. Trimming cost V 3 bases and J 12 bases, with 18 bases left between them. Germline V CDR1 and CDR2: GTSNPN, SVGIG (reference sequence).

A remark on this clone: The read stops 3 residues short of the end of the CDR3; the missing end is completed from the germline J gene. This sample includes further DNA sequences coding for the same CDR3. V gene TRBV7-9 combines with J gene TRBJ2-3; possible D gene TRBD1, 5 bases. Trimming left V 5 bases short and J 5 bases short, with 8 bases between. Per germline, CDR1 SEHNR and CDR2 FQNEAQ (reference sequence). CDR3 length: 12 residues. CDR3 region: CASSRTGDTQYF. CDR3 DNA (partial): TGTGCCAGCAGCCGAACAGGAGATACG.

This clone was seen more than once but under ten times. The CDR3 end is not reached by the read, which stops 3 residues before it; the germline J gene fills it in. The chain employs TRBV5-1 and TRBJ2-2, with TRBD2 identical over 8 bases. V lost 1 base to trimming and J lost 3 bases; unmatched junction nucleotides: 2. This CDR3 contains 15 residues. Germline CDR1 SGHRS, CDR2 YFSETQ. The DNA read from the CDR3 is TGCGCCAGCAGCTTGACTAGCGGTTACACCGGGGAG. Translated: CASSLTSGYTGE. The complete CDR3 reads CASSLTSGYTGELFF. Full variable domain (remainder filled in from reference TRBV5-1 and TRBJ2-2): KAGVTQTPRYLIKTRGQQVTLSCSPISGHRSVSWYQQTPGQGLQFLFEYFSETQRNKGNFPGRFSGRQFSNSRSEMNVSTLELGDSALYLCASSLTSGYTGELFFGEGSRLTVL.

This clone has just a few counts. The DNA ends 3 residues before the CDR3 does, and the rest of the CDR3 is filled in from the germline J gene. The rearrangement joins TRBV7-2 to TRBJ1-2; tentatively, D is TRBD1 (5 bases). Germline CDR1 is SGHTA and CDR2 is FQGNSA. The V gene lost 5 bases and the J gene lost 4 bases, with 8 bases spanning the gap. The CDR3 runs to 12 residues. CDR3 region: CASSPGFYGYTF. Partial CDR3 DNA: TGTGCCAGCAGCCCAGGGTTCTATGGC.

In the case of this clone: The read is 3 residues too short to cover the CDR3 end, so that end is filled in from the germline J gene. This rearrangement joins TRBV29-1 to TRBJ2-7; D is perhaps TRBD1 (6 bases). V lost 5 bases to trimming and J lost 0 bases, with 11 bases between them. CDR1 and CDR2 from the germline V gene are SQVTM and ANQGSEA. The CDR3 runs to 13 residues. The CDR3 sequence is CSVLGQSSYEQYF. The DNA read from the CDR3 is TGCAGCGTTCTCGGACAGAGCTCCTACGAG.

Many counts were recorded for this clone. The CDR3 end falls 3 residues outside the read, so it is completed with the germline J gene. The sample has other DNA sequences that encode this CDR3 too. This chain joins TRBV5-1 and TRBJ2-7, with D perhaps matching TRBD1 (5 bases). The V end lost 0 bases, the J end lost 4 bases, and 11 bases lay between the germline ends. Per the germline V gene, CDR1 is SGHRS and CDR2 is YFSETQ. CDR3 length: 14 amino acids. CDR3 region: CASSLGQTPYEQYF. Partial CDR3 DNA: TGCGCCAGCAGCTTGGGACAGACTCCTTACGAG.

Incomplete CDR3 DNA: TGTGCCACCGGGTTCTCCTACGAG. Translated: CATGFSYE. The full CDR3 is CATGFSYEQYF. This chain uses TRBV19 with TRBJ2-7; no clear D gene. The CDR3 end falls 3 residues outside the read, so it is completed with the germline J gene. The CDR3 has 11 residues. V was pared by 10 bases and J by 0 bases, with 7 bases between. Germline V lookup: CDR1 LNHDA, CDR2 SQIVND (reference sequence).

In regard to this clone: The read comes to an end 3 residues before the CDR3 does, leaving the germline J gene to fill in the end. This sequence joins TRBV6-2 or TRBV6-3 and TRBJ1-2; the D gene is possibly TRBD1 (5 bases). Between the trimmed V and J ends, which lost 5 bases and 5 bases, there was a span of 9 bases. This CDR3 contains 12 residues. Germline CDR1 and CDR2: MNHEY and SVGEGT. The DNA read from the CDR3 is TGTGCCAGCAGTCCAGGGTTTTATGGC. It specifies CASSPGFYG. In full, the CDR3 reads CASSPGFYGYTF.

This clone was observed a handful of times. Read data end 3 residues before the CDR3 end; the end is taken from the germline J gene. This chain connects TRBV7-2 to TRBJ2-5; D remains ambiguous. The V end lost 1 base, the J end lost 2 bases, and 11 bases lay between the germline ends. Germline CDR1 is SGHTA and CDR2 is FQGNSA. There are 15 residues in the CDR3. The CDR3 spells CASSLVAQNQETQYF. The part of the CDR3 DNA that was read is TGTGCCAGCAGCTTAGTTGCACAGAATCAAGAGACC.

This clone was counted between two and nine times. The read is 3 residues too short to cover the CDR3 end, so that end is filled in from the germline J gene. The V gene is TRBV20-1, the J gene TRBJ2-7, with 14 bases aligning to TRBD2. Trimming cost V 5 bases and J 5 bases; bases outside gene matches: 14. Looked up from germline, CDR1 is DFQATT and CDR2 is SNEGSKA (reference sequence). The CDR3 runs to 17 residues. The CDR3 reads CSASPGLAGVKSHEQYF. Incomplete CDR3 DNA: TGCAGTGCTTCTCCGGGACTAGCGGGAGTAAAGTCCCACGAG.

This clone came up many times. Sequencing ends 3 residues short of the CDR3 end; the germline J gene provides the rest. The gene calls are TRBV6-1 and TRBJ1-3; D is unclear. The CDR3 sequence is 13 residues long. CDR1 and CDR2 (germline): MNHNS, SASEGT. The part of the CDR3 DNA that was read is TGTGCCAGCAGTGAAAATTTAGTACGGACC. Encoded protein: CASSENLVRT. The full-length CDR3 reads as CASSENLVRTIYF.

Ten or more counts support this clone. The CDR3 extends 3 residues past the end of the read, so its final part is completed from the germline J gene. The V call is TRBV10-3, the J call TRBJ2-5, with 9 bases lining up with TRBD2. Germline V gene data show CDR1 as ENHRY and CDR2 as SYGVKD. V shed 4 bases and J 3 bases; nucleotides not matched to a gene: 9. The CDR3 covers 16 residues. The CDR3: CAISASGRGGEETQYF. CDR3 bases read: TGTGCCATCAGTGCTTCGGGGCGGGGGGGCGAAGAGACC.

Notes on this clone: The read ends 3 residues early relative to the CDR3; the germline J gene fills the gap. The rearrangement links TRBV7-9 to TRBJ1-3; no definite D call. Germline CDR1 and CDR2: SEHNR and FQNEAQ (reference sequence). V dropped 5 bases and J dropped 1 base, with 12 bases sitting between them. The CDR3 sequence is 15 residues long. CDR3 DNA, as far as it was read: TGTGCCAGCAGCCCACCGGGGAGGTCTGGAAACACC. It encodes CASSPPGRSGNT. The whole CDR3 sequence is CASSPPGRSGNTIYF. The full variable domain, in which reference TRBV7-9 and TRBJ1-3 provide the parts outside the CDR3, is DTGVSQNPRHKITKRGQNVTFRCDPISEHNRLYWYRQTLGQGPEFLTYFQNEAQLEKSRLLSDRFSAERPKGSFSTLEIQRTEQGDSAMYLCASSPPGRSGNTIYFGEGSWLTVV.

Ten or more counts support this clone. The CDR3 end falls 3 residues outside the read, so it is completed with the germline J gene. This chain links TRBV18 with TRBJ2-5, with 9 bases aligning to TRBD1. Germline assignment: CDR1 KGHSH and CDR2 LQKENI. The CDR3 runs 16 residues. V lost 4 bases to trimming and J lost 4 bases; unmatched junction nucleotides: 10. The CDR3 DNA, read in part, is TGTGCCAGCTCACTAACCGCCGGGACAGGGCGAGAGACC. Its translation is CASSLTAGTGRET. The entire CDR3 protein reads CASSLTAGTGRETQYF.

In its sample, this clone was seen many times. From the germline J gene comes the end of the CDR3, since the read stops 3 residues before it. The chain has TRBV30 and TRBJ1-1; the match to TRBD1 covers 9 bases. J lost 5 bases, V lost 2 bases, and 6 bases had no gene match. CDR1 and CDR2 (germline): GTSNPN, SVGIG (reference sequence). The CDR3 spans 14 residues. Partial CDR3 DNA: TGTGCCTGGAGTCAGGGGACAGGGACGACTGAA. Translation gives CAWSQGTGTTE. The whole CDR3 protein reads CAWSQGTGTTEAFF. Full variable domain (rest looked up from reference TRBV30 and TRBJ1-1): SQTIHQWPATLVQPVGSPLSLECTVEGTSNPNLYWYRQAAGRGLQLLFYSVGIGQISSEVPQNLSASRPQDRQFILSSKKLLLSDSGFYLCAWSQGTGTTEAFFGQGTRLTVV.

At least ten counts were recorded for this clone. The CDR3 goes on 3 residues after the read ends, and that part is filled in from the germline J gene. The rearrangement links TRBV18 to TRBJ2-3; a weak D match, TRBD1 (5 bases). Germline CDR1 KGHSH, CDR2 LQKENI. The V end was cut by 2 bases, the J end by 0 bases, with 12 bases between. This CDR3 has 16 residues. The CDR3 sequence: CASSPKGASSTDTQYF. CDR3 DNA, as far as it was read: TGTGCCAGCTCACCAAAAGGGGCCTCTAGCACAGATACG.

This clone was counted at least ten times. Read sequence stops 3 residues before the CDR3 end, and the germline J gene provides the missing end. The J gene is TRBJ1-1, the V gene TRBV19; D is unresolved. V lost 5 bases and J lost 1, with 8 bases in between. The CDR3 has 13 residues. Germline CDR1 is LNHDA and CDR2 is SQIVND (reference sequence). CDR3 residues: CASSVRQNTEAFF. CDR3 DNA (partial): TGTGCCAGTAGTGTTAGACAGAACACTGAA. Combining the CDR3 with reference TRBV19 and TRBJ1-1 gives the whole variable domain DGGITQSPKYLFRKEGQNVTLSCEQNLNHDAMYWYRQDPGQGLRLIYYSQIVNDFQKGDIAEGYSVSREKKESFPLTVTSAQKNPTAFYLCASSVRQNTEAFFGQGTRLTVV.

This clone was observed a few times. The CDR3 end is not reached by the read, which stops 3 residues before it; the germline J gene fills it in. The chain carries TRBV7-2 and TRBJ1-1; D gene uncertain. This CDR3 comprises 13 residues. The germline V gene has CDR1 SGHTA and CDR2 FQGNSA. Trimming cost V 4 bases and J 7 bases, with 13 bases left between them. The CDR3 bases that were read are TGTGCCAGCAGCTCTAGCGTGGACGGTGAA. The encoded protein is CASSSSVDGE. The complete CDR3 reads CASSSSVDGEAFF.

As regards this clone: Sequencing ends 3 residues short of the CDR3 end; the germline J gene provides the rest. This sequence joins TRBV2 and TRBJ2-1, with 10 bases fitting TRBD2. From germline, CDR1 is SNHLY and CDR2 FYNNEI. This CDR3 has 15 residues. The ends lost 8 bases at V and 9 bases at J; junction bases unmatched: 13. Partial CDR3 DNA: TGTGCCAGCGACATTAGCGGGAGGCCGGGGGGTGAG. Protein: CASDISGRPGGE. The whole CDR3 protein reads CASDISGRPGGEQFF. Complete variable domain (other parts from reference TRBV2 and TRBJ2-1): EPEVTQTPSHQVTQMGQEVILRCVPISNHLYFYWYRQILGQKVEFLVSFYNNEISEKSEIFDDQFSVERPDGSNFTLKIRSTKLEDSAMYFCASDISGRPGGEQFFGPGTRLTVL.

This clone came up many times. The read ends 3 residues early relative to the CDR3; the germline J gene fills the gap. The V gene is TRBV19, the J gene TRBJ2-1; 14 bases agree with TRBD2. CDR3 length: 18 residues. V shed 3 bases, J shed 3 bases, and the junction held 7 bases outside the gene matches. Germline V gene data show CDR1 as LNHDA and CDR2 as SQIVND (reference sequence). CDR3 residues: CASSIGLGLAGVYNEQFF. The sequenced part of the CDR3 DNA is TGTGCCAGTAGTATCGGGCTGGGACTAGCGGGAGTCTACAATGAG.

Comment on this clone: The DNA ends 3 residues before the CDR3 does, and the rest of the CDR3 is filled in from the germline J gene. The chain combines TRBV19 with TRBJ2-3; the D is unclear. The CDR3 runs 13 residues. V lost 0 bases and J lost 4, with 5 bases in between. CDR1 is LNHDA, CDR2 SQIVND, per germline (reference sequence). The sequenced part of the CDR3 DNA is TGTGCCAGTAGTATAGAACAGTCAGATACG. Protein product: CASSIEQSDT. The complete CDR3 protein is CASSIEQSDTQYF.

This clone was observed a handful of times. The read is 3 residues too short to cover the CDR3 end, so that end is filled in from the germline J gene. This chain connects TRBV30 to TRBJ2-1, with 7 positions matching TRBD1. Germline values: CDR1 GTSNPN, CDR2 SVGIG (reference sequence). This CDR3 contains 13 residues. Trimming cost V 3 bases and J 6 bases; bases outside gene matches: 5. The DNA read from the CDR3 is TGTGCCTGGAGGGTAGACAGGGCCAATGAG. Protein: CAWRVDRANE. In full, the CDR3 is CAWRVDRANEQFF.

In its sample, this clone was seen many times. The missing CDR3 end, 3 residues past where the read stops, is filled in from the germline J gene. The chain joins TRBV5-1 to TRBJ2-5; 7 nucleotides agree with TRBD1. From germline, CDR1 is SGHRS and CDR2 YFSETQ. The CDR3 extends over 14 amino acids. Trimming removed 4 bases from V and 2 bases from J; junction bases left unmatched: 5. The CDR3 DNA, read in part, is TGCGCCAGCAGCCCCGGGACAGTACAAGAGACC. Amino acid sequence: CASSPGTVQET. The whole CDR3 protein is CASSPGTVQETQYF.

This clone is deemed medium-sized. The read ends 3 residues shy of where the CDR3 ends; the end is completed using the germline J gene. The chain employs TRBV10-1 and TRBJ2-1; D might be TRBD1 (5 bases). The CDR3 is 14 residues long. V was shortened by 6 bases and J by 0 bases, with 9 bases between the two germline ends. The germline V gene has CDR1 WNHNN and CDR2 SYGVQD (reference sequence). The CDR3 here is CASRPDSSYNEQFF. Partial CDR3 DNA: TGCGCCAGCAGACCTGACAGCTCCTACAATGAG.

This clone occurred many times. The CDR3 goes on 3 residues after the read ends, and that part is filled in from the germline J gene. The genes are TRBV19 and TRBJ1-1, with D perhaps TRBD1 (5 bases). The CDR3 length is 15 residues. CDR1 is LNHDA and CDR2 is SQIVND in the germline V gene (reference sequence). V was trimmed by 1 base and J by 5 bases, leaving 14 bases between them. The CDR3 spells CASSIGARVRTEAFF. The part of the CDR3 DNA that was read is TGTGCCAGTAGTATAGGGGCCAGGGTGAGGACTGAA.

This clone showed up just a few times. Coverage ceases 3 residues before the CDR3 finishes, and the germline J gene fills in the end. J is TRBJ1-2 and V is TRBV7-9; D may be TRBD1 (6 bases). V shed 2 bases and J shed 1 base, with 8 bases lying between them. CDR1 and CDR2 from the germline V gene are SEHNR and FQNEAQ (reference sequence). This CDR3 contains 14 residues. The CDR3 region is CASSLQGINYGYTF. The covered CDR3 bases are TGTGCCAGCAGCTTACAGGGGATTAACTATGGC.

Comments on this clone: The CDR3 end lies 3 residues beyond the end of the read and is filled in from the germline J gene. This rearrangement joins TRBV6-2 or TRBV6-3 to TRBJ2-2, with 10 bases matching TRBD2. The V gene's germline CDR1 is MNHEY and CDR2 SVGEGT. V lost 6 bases to trimming and J lost 4 bases; unmatched junction nucleotides: 5. The CDR3 is made up of 15 amino acids. The sequenced CDR3 bases are TGTGCCAGCAGCAGACTAGCGGGCCTCACCGGGGAG. Translation gives CASSRLAGLTGE. The complete CDR3 reads CASSRLAGLTGELFF.

Details on this clone: The read is 3 residues too short to cover the CDR3 end, so that end is filled in from the germline J gene. The chain uses TRBV7-8 and TRBJ1-2; tentative D call: TRBD1 (5 bases). The CDR3 is 17 amino acids. V was pared by 1 base and J by 3 bases, with 18 bases between. The V gene's germline CDR1 is SGHVS and CDR2 FQNEAQ. The CDR3 bases that were read are TGTGCCAGCAGCTTAGAGGGGCAGAACGCGTGGCACTATGGC. Its protein is CASSLEGQNAWHYG. The whole CDR3 region reads CASSLEGQNAWHYGYTF.

Ten or more counts support this clone. The read ends 3 residues before the CDR3 terminus; that terminus is restored from the germline J gene. The chain is built from TRBV30 and TRBJ2-5; D is uncertain. Trimming removed 2 bases at V and 2 bases at J, with 15 bases between. The length of the CDR3 is 15 residues. From germline, CDR1 is GTSNPN and CDR2 SVGIG (reference sequence). Partial CDR3 DNA: TGTGCCTGGAGTCCGGGTCCAGCCTTGCAAGAGACC. As protein: CAWSPGPALQET. Given in full, the CDR3 is CAWSPGPALQETQYF.